This T cell receptor beta chain derives from a study of CD8 T cells in Susac syndrome. Findings and caveats of the study: The study admitted that it had a relatively small number of individuals in its TCR sequencing and HLA analysis.

Trimming cost V 0 bases and J 3 bases; bases outside gene matches: 8. The CDR3 loop spans 16 amino acids. CDR1 is MNHNY, CDR2 SVGAGI, per germline (reference sequence). TCR beta sequencing covered blood CD8+ and CD4+ T cells. The multiple sclerosis control cohort comprised treatment-naive individuals presenting with stable or active relapsing-remitting disease. About this clonotype itself: Its specificity is unknown.

Roughly 0.45 to 1 ug RNA was reverse transcribed with random hexamers. The authors amplified TCR beta CDR3 across 54 Vbeta and 13 Jbeta using immunoSEQ multiplex PCR. TCRdb recomputed calls from the immunoSEQ multiplex PCR reads with MiXCR, one row per CDR3 protein. The data show hundreds of thousands of distinct CDR3 sequences, more than 70% seen once. This rearrangement joins TRBV6-6 to TRBJ2-7, with TRBD2 matching 7 bases. Sequencing was done on a sample of CD8+ T cells from PBMCs. The sequence came from a human donor with multiple sclerosis. CDR3 region: CASSYSRPSGFYEQYF. CDR3 in DNA: TGTGCCAGCAGTTACTCTCGGCCTAGCGGATTCTACGAGCAGTACTTC.